A selection of T cell receptor beta chains follows, all from one sample in a study of blood T cells in healthy people across ages. TCRdb redid the calling of the 5' RACE reads with MiXCR, one entry per CDR3 protein. The sample records roughly 560,000 distinct CDR3 sequences, less than 25% being singletons. The same data also contributed to another study, on T cells of mothers and their children.

The sample taken for sequencing was blood. These receptors were taken from a boy aged 5 to 17 in good health. The CDR3 runs from the conserved cysteine through the conserved F or W. Fields, in order: clone size, V gene, J gene, D gene, CDR3 DNA, CDR3 protein. A D gene is named only where the DNA matches it firmly. Clone size appears in some rows only: once, few, many, or a class for an expanded clone.

clone size: -; V gene: TRBV4-1; J gene: TRBJ2-1; D gene: TRBD2; CDR3 DNA: TGCGCCAGCAGCCCTCATGGGGCGGGAGCGGATGAGCAGTTCTTC; CDR3 protein: CASSPHGAGADEQFF
clone size: -; V gene: TRBV9; J gene: TRBJ1-4; D gene: -; CDR3 DNA: TGTGCCAGCAGCGTCGACGGGACTCCTTATGAAAAACTGTTTTTT; CDR3 protein: CASSVDGTPYEKLFF
clone size: many; V gene: TRBV6-5; J gene: TRBJ2-7; D gene: -; CDR3 DNA: TGTGCCAGCAGTTCCGGGGGCTACGAGCAGTACTTC; CDR3 protein: CASSSGGYEQYF
clone size: -; V gene: TRBV28; J gene: TRBJ1-4; D gene: -; CDR3 DNA: TGTGCCAGCACCTCTGCGGGAAATGAAAAACTGTTTTTT; CDR3 protein: CASTSAGNEKLFF
clone size: once; V gene: TRBV9; J gene: TRBJ2-6; D gene: -; CDR3 DNA: TGTGCCAGCAGCGCCAAAGGGGGCTCTGGGGCCAACGTCCTGACTTTC; CDR3 protein: CASSAKGGSGANVLTF
clone size: -; V gene: TRBV5-5; J gene: TRBJ1-3; D gene: TRBD1; CDR3 DNA: TGTGCCAGCAGCCCAATCGACAGGGATGGAAACACCATATATTTT; CDR3 protein: CASSPIDRDGNTIYF
clone size: once; V gene: TRBV9; J gene: TRBJ2-7; D gene: -; CDR3 DNA: TGTGCCAGCAGCGCGTCCCGGGACTTGTACGAGCAGTACTTC; CDR3 protein: CASSASRDLYEQYF
clone size: few; V gene: TRBV6-5; J gene: TRBJ2-6; D gene: -; CDR3 DNA: TGTGCCAGCAGTTACTCCGGCCGCTCTGGGGCCAACGTCCTGACTTTC; CDR3 protein: CASSYSGRSGANVLTF
clone size: -; V gene: TRBV27; J gene: TRBJ2-7; D gene: -; CDR3 DNA: TGTGCCAGCAGTTATGTCGGGGACTACGAGCAGTACTTC; CDR3 protein: CASSYVGDYEQYF
clone size: -; V gene: TRBV5-1; J gene: TRBJ2-7; D gene: TRBD2; CDR3 DNA: TGCGCCAGCAGCTTGGAGGGACTAGCGGGAGTGAAGTACTTC; CDR3 protein: CASSLEGLAGVKYF
clone size: -; V gene: TRBV30; J gene: TRBJ1-1; D gene: -; CDR3 DNA: TGTGCCTGGAGGGAGGGATCCCTTGAAGCTTTCTTT; CDR3 protein: CAWREGSLEAFF
clone size: few; V gene: TRBV28; J gene: TRBJ2-7; D gene: TRBD1; CDR3 DNA: TGTGCCAGCAGTTTATCCGGGACAGGCCAGGTCGCGCAGTACTTC; CDR3 protein: CASSLSGTGQVAQYF
clone size: -; V gene: TRBV7-3; J gene: TRBJ2-1; D gene: TRBD2; CDR3 DNA: TGTGCCAGCAGCCTAGGGACTAGCGGGACAGATGAGCAGTTCTTC; CDR3 protein: CASSLGTSGTDEQFF
clone size: -; V gene: TRBV7-6; J gene: TRBJ1-2; D gene: -; CDR3 DNA: TGTGCCAGCAGCCAAAGCCCCGGGAACTATGGCTACACCTTC; CDR3 protein: CASSQSPGNYGYTF
clone size: -; V gene: TRBV6-7; J gene: TRBJ1-2; D gene: -; CDR3 DNA: TGTGCCAGCAGTAGGGGTCGGGAGCACTATGGCTACACCTTC; CDR3 protein: CASSRGREHYGYTF
clone size: few; V gene: TRBV28; J gene: TRBJ2-7; D gene: -; CDR3 DNA: TGTGCCAGCAGTTCGTATCGGACCCGGGGGGAGCAGTACTTC; CDR3 protein: CASSSYRTRGEQYF
clone size: -; V gene: TRBV21-1; J gene: TRBJ2-3; D gene: -; CDR3 DNA: TGTGCCAGCAGCCATACCGGGGCGCGGGAGGGCCCTCGAGATACGCAGTATTTT; CDR3 protein: CASSHTGAREGPRDTQYF
clone size: -; V gene: TRBV6-6; J gene: TRBJ2-5; D gene: -; CDR3 DNA: TGTGCCAGCAGTTACGGTCTAGCCCAAGAGACCCAGTACTTC; CDR3 protein: CASSYGLAQETQYF
clone size: -; V gene: TRBV3-1; J gene: TRBJ2-3; D gene: -; CDR3 DNA: TGTGCCAGCAGCCAAGGGGTCACAGATACGCAGTATTTT; CDR3 protein: CASSQGVTDTQYF
clone size: -; V gene: TRBV5-1; J gene: TRBJ1-1; D gene: -; CDR3 DNA: TGCGCCAGCAGCTTTGGAGACTCTTCCCGAGCTTTCTTT; CDR3 protein: CASSFGDSSRAFF
clone size: -; V gene: TRBV27; J gene: TRBJ2-7; D gene: -; CDR3 DNA: TGTGCCAGCAGTTTAAAGTCCTACTACGAGCAGTACTTC; CDR3 protein: CASSLKSYYEQYF
clone size: -; V gene: TRBV21-1; J gene: TRBJ2-7; D gene: -; CDR3 DNA: TGTGCCAGCAGACTAATTGGGGGGGGCAGCGCGAGCTCCTACGAGCAGTACTTC; CDR3 protein: CASRLIGGGSASSYEQYF
clone size: few; V gene: TRBV7-2; J gene: TRBJ1-5; D gene: TRBD1; CDR3 DNA: TGTGCCAGCAGCTTAGGGGACAGCAACAATCAGCCCCAGCATTTT; CDR3 protein: CASSLGDSNNQPQHF
clone size: -; V gene: TRBV4-1; J gene: TRBJ1-2; D gene: -; CDR3 DNA: TGCGCCAGCAGCCCTATTCTAACAGAAAACTATGGCTACACCTTC; CDR3 protein: CASSPILTENYGYTF
clone size: -; V gene: TRBV7-8; J gene: TRBJ2-7; D gene: -; CDR3 DNA: TGTGCCAGCAGCTTGAAAGTGGGCCAAATATACGAGCAGTACTTC; CDR3 protein: CASSLKVGQIYEQYF
clone size: few; V gene: TRBV2; J gene: TRBJ2-3; D gene: -; CDR3 DNA: TGTGCCAGCAGAGCCGGATTTGCGGCAAGCACAGATACGCAGTATTTT; CDR3 protein: CASRAGFAASTDTQYF
clone size: -; V gene: TRBV9; J gene: TRBJ2-1; D gene: TRBD2; CDR3 DNA: TGTGCCAGCAGCCAAGTGAGGTTATCTAGCGGGCAGATTGAGCAGTTCTTC; CDR3 protein: CASSQVRLSSGQIEQFF
clone size: few; V gene: TRBV20-1; J gene: TRBJ2-7; D gene: TRBD2; CDR3 DNA: TGCAGTGCTGGTGGCCGGGGAGCGGGAGGCTACGAGCAGTACTTC; CDR3 protein: CSAGGRGAGGYEQYF
clone size: -; V gene: TRBV12-3/TRBV12-4; J gene: TRBJ2-3; D gene: TRBD2; CDR3 DNA: TGTGCCAGCAGTTTAGGGCTAGCGGGAGTAGATACGCAGTATTTT; CDR3 protein: CASSLGLAGVDTQYF
clone size: few; V gene: TRBV2; J gene: TRBJ2-1; D gene: TRBD2; CDR3 DNA: TGTGCCAGCAGTGAAGGGGGACTAGCGGGGGGCTCCTACAATGAGCAGTTCTTC; CDR3 protein: CASSEGGLAGGSYNEQFF
clone size: few; V gene: TRBV7-9; J gene: TRBJ1-4; D gene: -; CDR3 DNA: TGTGCCATTACCTCTGGCGGGTTTAATGAAAAACTGTTTTTT; CDR3 protein: CAITSGGFNEKLFF
clone size: -; V gene: TRBV7-9; J gene: TRBJ2-5; D gene: TRBD2; CDR3 DNA: TGTGCCAGCAGCTTAGGAGCGGGAGGACAAGAAGAGACCCAGTACTTC; CDR3 protein: CASSLGAGGQEETQYF
clone size: few; V gene: TRBV27; J gene: TRBJ2-4; D gene: TRBD1; CDR3 DNA: TGTGCCAGCAGTTACAGGGGGCGCTTGAACATTCAGTACTTC; CDR3 protein: CASSYRGRLNIQYF
clone size: many; V gene: TRBV7-9; J gene: TRBJ2-7; D gene: -; CDR3 DNA: TGTGCCAGCAGCCGCTGGAGGGATGACTACGAGCAGTACTTC; CDR3 protein: CASSRWRDDYEQYF
clone size: -; V gene: TRBV29-1; J gene: TRBJ2-1; D gene: -; CDR3 DNA: TGCAGCGGAAGGGACGGCTCCTACAATGAGCAGTTCTTC; CDR3 protein: CSGRDGSYNEQFF
clone size: few; V gene: TRBV12-3/TRBV12-4; J gene: TRBJ2-1; D gene: TRBD2; CDR3 DNA: TGTGCCAGCAGTCCCGCCGGGACTAGTTTGGGTGAGCAGTTCTTC; CDR3 protein: CASSPAGTSLGEQFF
clone size: few; V gene: TRBV24-1; J gene: TRBJ2-1; D gene: -; CDR3 DNA: TGTGCCACCAGTGATTTGACCAGCGGGTTAAACAATGAGCAGTTCTTC; CDR3 protein: CATSDLTSGLNNEQFF
clone size: -; V gene: TRBV7-2; J gene: TRBJ2-3; D gene: -; CDR3 DNA: TGTGCCAGCAGCTTACGCCCGGGGATGGGGACAGATACGCAGTATTTT; CDR3 protein: CASSLRPGMGTDTQYF
clone size: many; V gene: TRBV5-1; J gene: TRBJ2-5; D gene: -; CDR3 DNA: TGTGCCAGCAGCAGGGAAGAGACCCAGTACTTC; CDR3 protein: CASSREETQYF
clone size: -; V gene: TRBV4-1; J gene: TRBJ1-4; D gene: -; CDR3 DNA: TGCGCCAGCAGCCAAAGACAGGCCGTAGTGATGGCTAATGAAAAACTGTTTTTT; CDR3 protein: CASSQRQAVVMANEKLFF
clone size: -; V gene: TRBV7-2; J gene: TRBJ1-2; D gene: -; CDR3 DNA: TGTGCCAGCAGCGCCGATCCGGGACGATCTAACTATGGCTACACCTTC; CDR3 protein: CASSADPGRSNYGYTF
clone size: few; V gene: TRBV29-1; J gene: TRBJ2-7; D gene: TRBD1; CDR3 DNA: TGCAGCGTCGGGACAGCATTCGAGCAGTACTTC; CDR3 protein: CSVGTAFEQYF
clone size: -; V gene: TRBV20-1; J gene: TRBJ2-4; D gene: -; CDR3 DNA: TGCAGTGCTACTAAAAACATTCAGTACTTC; CDR3 protein: CSATKNIQYF